This TCR beta chain was captured by sequencing in a study of T cells after yellow fever vaccination (dated by TCRdb to 2018 to 2020). At the level of the whole study: Libraries from fractions with low cell numbers were prepared with the SMART-Seq v4 Ultra Low Input RNA kit. To track T-cell clones before and after primary and booster YFV17D yellow fever vaccination, bulk TCR alpha and beta repertoires were sequenced longitudinally. Blood was drawn at multiple timepoints before and after primary and secondary immunization, with bulk PBMC replicates and cell subsets isolated. The cohort comprised two healthy male donors, one aged 18 to 30 and one aged 30 to 39 years. Results the study describes overall, beyond this receptor: Compared with the primary T-cell response, the secondary T-cell response was weaker but faster, peaking on day 5 rather than day 15. FACS-sorted repertoires could contain abundant contaminating clonotypes from the bulk population, so computational filtering was required. Because only two donors were included in the study, the extent to which the findings can be generalized is limited. Most clones expanded after primary vaccination (approximately 96% of CD4 and 88% of CD8) were re-detected after the booster, suggesting that broad memory maintenance occurred. A small share of clonotypes was detected in both CD4 and CD8 compartments, with the overlap likely arising from convergent recombination.

This clonotype was seen many times. It lacks a known antigen. Per-nucleotide qualities are absent, and no much larger clonotype sits a single base away. The meaning of the sample's treatment or condition label: live attenuated yellow fever vaccine strain. PBMCs were isolated from peripheral blood using a standard Ficoll-Paque protocol. Dynabeads CD4 and CD8 positive selection kits were used to isolate CD4 and CD8 T-cell fractions. TriZol was used to extract RNA from bulk PBMCs, CD4 and CD8 fractions, and dextramer-positive and dextramer-negative fractions. Looking up the germline V gene yields CDR1 SGHTA and CDR2 FQGNSA. V sheds 3 bases and J sheds 7 bases, leaving 18 bases between their ends. From its cysteine to its phenylalanine, the CDR3 spans 16 amino acids. Left in the record is the CDR3 DNA by itself, 48 bases read in frame from the first base. TCR cDNA was synthesized by 5'RACE template switching, through which a universal primer site and unique molecular identifiers were introduced. Priming for cDNA synthesis came from both the TCR alpha and TCR beta constant segments. Libraries were amplified in two PCR steps, with sample barcodes and sequencing adapters added in the second step. Sequencing of libraries was performed on Illumina HiSeq 2500 (2x100 bp) or NovaSeq (2x150 bp). Under the source paper's analysis protocol: MIGEC was used to demultiplex reads and collapse the reads into UMI consensus sequences, and MiXCR was used for V(D)J alignment. Using edgeR on replicate PBMC samples, clonotypes were called vaccine-responding if FDR was below 0.01 and the log2 fold change was above 5 up to day 15. Bulk clonotypes were assigned CD4 or CD8 identity according to which sequenced CD4 or CD8 repertoire held them at higher abundance. TCRdb trimmed public reads at Q25 via fastp, called clones via MiXCR and kept in-frame beta chains. One record per CDR3 amino acid sequence lists the most common genes and DNA. In this record, the V and J calls reflect TCRdb's handling and not the investigators' own analysis. Present in this sample are tens of thousands of distinct CDR3 sequences, approximately 5.9% of which were seen just once. Roughly 2% of the sample goes to the ten largest clones.

This sequence was found in a man between 18 and 29 years old who received the YFV17D yellow fever vaccine. The sample in question was CD4+ T cells sorted from PBMCs, obtained roughly 15 days after the first yellow fever vaccination. The receptor chain draws on TRBV7-2 and TRBJ1-4; D gene: possibly TRBD1, on 5 matching bases. The sequence in DNA is TGTGCCAGCAGCTTCTCTTTCGAACAGGCGCGTGAAAAACTGTTTTTT. Translated, this is CASSFSFEQAREKLFF.